This T cell receptor (beta chain) emerged from a study of T cells in localized non-small cell lung cancer. J gave up 4 bases and V 4 bases, and 12 bases lay outside the gene matches. Germline assignment: CDR1 MNHEY and CDR2 SVGAGI. The CDR3 length is 16 residues. Data came from immunoSEQ multiplex PCR; TCRdb stores just in-frame clones and leaves some out. The sample consists of about 30,000 clones, 90% to 95% of them appearing once. The TCR comes from a woman aged 40 to 75 with stage I lung adenocarcinoma. The chain joins TRBV6-5 to TRBJ2-7; 8 bases map to TRBD2. Specimen: peripheral blood, collected before any cancer treatment. The chain's CDR3 is CASSSATSAGIYEQYF. CDR3 bases: TGTGCCAGCAGTTCCGCGACTAGCGCGGGGATTTACGAGCAGTACTTC.